This T cell receptor (beta chain) was recovered during a study of PD-L1 blockade in urothelial cancer. Study-level information: Blood samples contained a median about 140,000 T cells.

Documented time point: peripheral blood 6 weeks after treatment start. The V end was cut by 2 bases, the J end by 5 bases, with 13 bases between. The CDR3 has 14 residues. In germline, CDR1 is KGHSH, CDR2 LQKENI. Sequencing was performed with immunoSEQ multiplex PCR; in TCRdb, only in-frame clones are kept and a portion is missing. The data show tens of thousands of clones, 80% to 90% seen once. J is TRBJ2-7 and V is TRBV18; possibly TRBD2 for D (6 bases). The TCR originated in a man aged 60-69 years with urothelial cancer. Specimen: PBMCs, collected around atezolizumab (anti-PD-L1) treatment. The CDR3 nucleotides read TGTGCCAGCTCACCAAAAACTAGCATCCACGAGCAGTACTTC. It yields the protein CASSPKTSIHEQYF.